These T cell receptor beta chains were read from a single sample in a study of blood T cell repertoires in COVID-19. Generated by immunoSEQ multiplex PCR, the TCRdb table keeps only in-frame clones and is missing some. The sample consists of some 210,000 clones, just over 90% of them appearing once. Sequencing was done on a sample of peripheral blood. The source of these receptors is a man in his thirties or forties with acute or convalescent COVID-19. Both conserved end residues are part of each CDR3. A D gene is named only where the DNA matches it firmly. Part of the rows lack a size; the others show once, few, many or a class for expanded clones.

clone_size j_call v_call d_call cdr3_aa
NA TRBJ1-4 TRBV18 NA CASSPPGSTNEKLFF
NA TRBJ2-3 TRBV24-1 TRBD2 CATSERAGGRTDTQYF
once TRBJ2-7 TRBV28 TRBD2 CASSLWGTSGGIYEQYF
large TRBJ2-4 TRBV10-2 TRBD2 CASSGRGLAGTTVKAKNIQYF
NA TRBJ1-4 TRBV28 NA CASREQGREKLFF
NA TRBJ1-5 TRBV5-8 TRBD1 CASRATGTGGVQPQHF
NA TRBJ2-5 TRBV5-4 NA CASSLQGPSETQYF
NA TRBJ1-1 TRBV29-1 TRBD1 CSVGTGGAFF
NA TRBJ1-1 TRBV10-1 NA CASSESGGGTEAFF
once TRBJ2-2 TRBV28 NA CASRPPTGAVGELFF
NA TRBJ1-2 TRBV4-1 NA CASSQEEGGSYGYTF
NA TRBJ2-6 TRBV30 NA CAWTVGGVGANVLTF